This T cell receptor beta chain was observed in a study of T-cell memory formation after mild COVID-19. Points from the study as a whole: Mainly CM and EM harbored the contracting CD4+ clones; mainly EMRA harbored the CD8+ ones.

The CDR3 has 13 amino acids. V was cut by 6 bases and J by 3 bases, with 10 bases left in between. Germline assignment: CDR1 MNHEY and CDR2 SVGAGI. This clonotype was recorded a few times. What it binds is not known. Each CDR3 protein is one row after TCRdb ran MiXCR on the 5' RACE reads. This sample has 150,000 to 200,000 distinct CDR3 sequences; more than 9% occur once, and the top ten carry around 3.8%. The sequencing input was PBMCs or a T cell subset sorted from them (not recorded which). V and J are TRBV6-5 and TRBJ2-3; D may be TRBD1 (6 bases). This sequence was found in a man between 18 and 35 years old who had mild COVID-19 (a few samples of this study predate the infection). Cell type and time point are not known. CDR3: CASRTRGTDTQYF. The CDR3 DNA reads as TGTGCCAGCAGAACCAGGGGTACAGATACGCAGTATTTT.